This T cell receptor beta chain derives from a study of beta chain features in type 1 diabetes. Findings of the study overall: VDJ junctions in type 1 diabetes patients carried more deletions and fewer insertions. Whether TCRB rearrangement is influenced by HLA type went unresolved here.

Expressed TCRB transcripts were sequenced, since all the RNA that had been isolated was reverse transcribed. Method: immunoSEQ multiplex PCR; TCRdb's copy keeps in-frame clones and lacks some. The table lists over 700,000 clones, roughly 15% of them singletons. Sorted CD4+ subsets: naive, central memory, regulatory, stem cell-like memory (CD45RO/CCR7/CD25/CD127/CD95/CD27 panel). This clone came up a few times. Its cognate antigen is unknown. This clonotype was obtained from a woman aged 18 to 35 in good health. Sequenced material: naive CD4+ T cells from blood.

Here the CDR3 reads CASSVEGASNQPQHF. DNA of the CDR3: TGTGCCAGCAGTGTTGAAGGGGCTAGCAATCAGCCCCAGCATTTT. The V call is TRBV2, the J call TRBJ1-5; D is perhaps TRBD1 (5 bases). Trimming pared 4 bases from V and 0 bases from J, leaving 10 bases between. This CDR3 has 15 amino acids. Germline V lookup: CDR1 SNHLY, CDR2 FYNNEI. The entire variable domain, with the rest obtained from reference TRBV2 and TRBJ1-5, is as follows: EPEVTQTPSHQVTQMGQEVILRCVPISNHLYFYWYRQILGQKVEFLVSFYNNEISEKSEIFDDQFSVERPDGSNFTLKIRSTKLEDSAMYFCASSVEGASNQPQHFGDGTRLSIL.